This T cell receptor beta chain is from a study of cytomegalovirus exposure and HLA in healthy donors. The CDR3 spans 15 residues. The V gene's germline CDR1 is MNHEY and CDR2 SVGAGI. Both 60 Vbeta primers and 13 Jbeta primers went into the PCR. Profiling relied on immunoSEQ multiplex PCR, and the TCRdb table lists in-frame clones only, not all of them. Found here are 95,000 to 150,000 clones, over 65% of them singletons; the top ten hold more than 1.5%. This chain connects TRBV6-5 to TRBJ2-5; D may be TRBD2 (6 bases). Judging by the DNA end, TRBJ2-7 fits better; the J call may be wrong. Sequenced input: PBMCs. The receptor was derived from a young man in good health and CMV-seronegative. CDR3 residues: CASSYGGGGPYEQYF. The CDR3 DNA reads TGTGCCAGCAGTTACGGTGGTGGAGGGCCCTACGAGCAGTACTTC.